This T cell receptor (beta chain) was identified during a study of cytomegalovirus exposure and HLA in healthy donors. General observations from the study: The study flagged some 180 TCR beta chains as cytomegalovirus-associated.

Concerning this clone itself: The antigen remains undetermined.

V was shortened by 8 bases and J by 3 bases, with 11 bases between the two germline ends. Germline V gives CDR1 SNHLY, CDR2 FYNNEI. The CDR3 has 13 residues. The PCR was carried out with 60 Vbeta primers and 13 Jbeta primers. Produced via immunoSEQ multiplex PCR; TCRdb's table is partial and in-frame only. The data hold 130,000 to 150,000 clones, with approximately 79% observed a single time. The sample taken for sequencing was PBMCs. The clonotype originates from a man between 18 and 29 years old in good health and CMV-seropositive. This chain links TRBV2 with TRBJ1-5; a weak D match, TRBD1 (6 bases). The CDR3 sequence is CASAQGPNQPQHF. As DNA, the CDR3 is TGTGCCAGCGCCCAGGGGCCCAATCAGCCCCAGCATTTT. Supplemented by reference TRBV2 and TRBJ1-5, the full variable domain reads EPEVTQTPSHQVTQMGQEVILRCVPISNHLYFYWYRQILGQKVEFLVSFYNNEISEKSEIFDDQFSVERPDGSNFTLKIRSTKLEDSAMYFCASAQGPNQPQHFGDGTRLSIL.